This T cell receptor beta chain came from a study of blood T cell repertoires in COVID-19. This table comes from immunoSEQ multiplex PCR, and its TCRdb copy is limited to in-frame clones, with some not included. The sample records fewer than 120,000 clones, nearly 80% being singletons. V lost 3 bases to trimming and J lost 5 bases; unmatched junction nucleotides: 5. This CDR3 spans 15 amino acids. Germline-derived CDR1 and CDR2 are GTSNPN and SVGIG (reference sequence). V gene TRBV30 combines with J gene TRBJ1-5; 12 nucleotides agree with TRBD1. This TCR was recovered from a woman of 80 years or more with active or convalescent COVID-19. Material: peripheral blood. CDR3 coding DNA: TGTGCCTGGAGCGCGGGACAGGGGGCCCATCAGCCCCAGCATTTT. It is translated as CAWSAGQGAHQPQHF.